This T cell receptor (beta chain) was identified in a study of T cell responses to AZD1222 COVID-19 vaccine. Germline V gives CDR1 LGHDT, CDR2 YNNKEL (reference sequence). Losses at the gene ends were 1 base for V and 10 bases for J; bases not matched to a gene: 4. The CDR3 runs to 13 residues. Data came from immunoSEQ multiplex PCR; TCRdb stores just in-frame clones and leaves some out. The sample lists approximately 140,000 clones; around nine tenths were seen once. Here the sequenced sample was peripheral blood, taken on day 0 of AZD1222 vaccination. The clonotype comes from an adult in good health. V is TRBV3-1 (or the pseudogene TRBV3-2) and J is TRBJ1-1; 9 bases agree with TRBD1. The CDR3 region has the DNA TGTGCCAGCAGCCAAGGCGGGACAGGGCTAGCTTTCTTT. Its translation is CASSQGGTGLAFF.